The rows below give T cell receptor beta chains drawn from one sample of a study of vaccination effects on CD4 cells after COVID-19. Using immunoSEQ multiplex PCR, the repertoire was profiled, and TCRdb retains in-frame clones only, with some absent. The table includes approximately 37,000 clones, 82% detected once. For these receptors, no antigen is known. Sequencing was performed on CD4+ T cells from PBMCs cultured without peptide, taken before COVID-19 vaccination. These receptors were obtained from a human donor who received a COVID-19 vaccine. Both conserved end residues are part of each CDR3. Fields, in order: D gene, V gene, J gene, clone size, CDR3 protein, CDR3 DNA. A D gene is named only where the DNA matches it firmly. Some rows have no size entry. The others give once, few or many, or a class for an expanded clone.

.	TRBV11-1	TRBJ1-2	.	CASSPGLDYGYTF	TGTGCCAGCAGCCCGGGCCTGGACTATGGCTACACCTTC
.	TRBV4-1	TRBJ1-4	.	CASSKGPFEKLFF	TGCGCCAGCAGCAAAGGGCCCTTTGAAAAACTGTTTTTT
TRBD1	TRBV6-6	TRBJ1-5	.	CASSYSGQGLNQPQHF	TGTGCCAGCAGTTACTCGGGACAGGGCCTTAATCAGCCCCAGCATTTT
TRBD1	TRBV6-7	TRBJ1-1	.	CASRTGLDTEAFF	TGTGCCAGTCGGACAGGGTTGGACACTGAAGCTTTCTTT
.	TRBV19	TRBJ1-1	.	CASKHRGAEAFF	TGTGCCAGTAAGCACCGGGGGGCTGAAGCTTTCTTT
.	TRBV9	TRBJ1-2	once	CASSVDSTGYGYTF	TGTGCCAGCAGCGTAGATTCCACCGGGTATGGCTACACCTTC
.	TRBV5-1	TRBJ2-5	.	CASSPGGQRETQYF	TGCGCCAGCAGCCCTGGGGGTCAGCGAGAGACCCAGTACTTC
TRBD1	TRBV9	TRBJ2-5	.	CASSGSGQAGETQYF	TGTGCCAGCAGCGGTTCGGGACAGGCAGGAGAGACCCAGTACTTC
TRBD1	TRBV10-2	TRBJ1-2	.	CASSEQGAGGYTF	TGCGCCAGCAGTGAGCAGGGGGCAGGTGGCTACACCTTC
TRBD2	TRBV4-2	TRBJ2-3	.	CASSQTSGGTAPTDTQYF	TGTGCCAGCAGCCAAACTAGCGGGGGGACGGCACCCACAGATACGCAGTATTTT
.	TRBV3-1/TRBV3-2	TRBJ1-4	.	CASSQVRVGEKLFF	TGTGCCAGCAGCCAAGTCAGGGTGGGTGAAAAACTGTTTTTT
.	TRBV5-6	TRBJ1-2	few	CASSFRGSNYGYTF	TGTGCCAGCAGCTTTAGGGGTTCTAACTATGGCTACACCTTC
.	TRBV24-1	TRBJ2-6	.	CATEPSAGAGANVLTF	TGTGCCACCGAACCCTCGGCAGGGGCTGGGGCCAACGTCCTGACTTTC
.	TRBV7-9	TRBJ1-5	.	CASSFGSNQPQHF	TGTGCCAGCAGCTTTGGTAGCAATCAGCCCCAGCATTTT
TRBD1	TRBV18	TRBJ1-1	.	CASSPYTGGQGGTEAFF	TGTGCCAGCTCACCATATACTGGAGGACAGGGGGGAACTGAAGCTTTCTTT
TRBD1	TRBV12-3/TRBV12-4	TRBJ2-3	.	CASTDRGRDTQYF	TGTGCCAGCACAGACAGGGGGAGAGATACGCAGTATTTT
.	TRBV29-1	TRBJ1-2	.	CSVDLLQGSYGYTF	TGCAGCGTTGACCTTTTGCAGGGCAGCTATGGCTACACCTTC
.	TRBV2	TRBJ2-2	.	CASSKFTGNLNTGELFF	TGTGCCAGCAGCAAATTTACAGGGAACCTAAACACCGGGGAGCTGTTTTTT
.	TRBV27	TRBJ1-2	.	CASRPLSAWGYGYTF	TGTGCCAGCAGACCCCTGAGCGCCTGGGGCTATGGCTACACCTTC
.	TRBV7-8	TRBJ1-1	.	CASSLGVGAAKAFF	TGTGCCAGCAGCTTAGGGGTAGGGGCAGCTAAAGCTTTCTTT
TRBD2	TRBV7-2	TRBJ2-5	.	CASSDPGLAGGSPETQYF	TGTGCCAGCAGTGACCCGGGACTAGCGGGGGGGTCCCCAGAGACCCAGTACTTC
.	TRBV7-9	TRBJ1-3	.	CASSLGTGNTIYF	TGTGCCAGCAGCTTGGGGACTGGAAACACCATATATTTT
.	TRBV21-1	TRBJ2-3	.	CASSRGTGIIVPYF	TGTGCCAGCAGCAGGGGGACAGGGATTATTGTGCCGTATTTT
TRBD1	TRBV16	TRBJ1-5	.	CASSQSGTGNQPQHF	TGTGCCAGCAGCCAAAGCGGGACAGGCAATCAGCCCCAGCATTTT
TRBD1	TRBV5-1	TRBJ2-1	.	CASSSGQGSYNEQFF	TGCGCCAGCAGCTCGGGACAGGGGTCCTACAATGAGCAGTTCTTC
.	TRBV6-2/TRBV6-3	TRBJ1-5	.	CASSYPGGAQPQHF	TGTGCCAGCAGTTACCCGGGCGGGGCGCAGCCCCAGCATTTT
.	TRBV5-4	TRBJ1-1	.	CASSATGNTEAFF	TGTGCCAGCAGCGCCACAGGGAACACTGAAGCTTTCTTT
.	TRBV28	TRBJ1-1	.	CASSLWTPTEAFF	TGTGCCAGCAGTTTATGGACCCCCACTGAAGCTTTCTTT
.	TRBV5-1	TRBJ2-5	once	CASSSTPGETQYF	TGCGCCAGCAGCTCCACCCCTGGGGAGACCCAGTACTTC
.	TRBV27	TRBJ1-5	.	CASSSKWVQPQHF	TGTGCCAGCAGTTCCAAATGGGTTCAGCCCCAGCATTTT
.	TRBV11-2	TRBJ1-3	.	CASSLQGLWSSGNTIYF	TGTGCCAGCAGCTTGCAGGGACTTTGGAGCTCTGGAAACACCATATATTTT
TRBD2	TRBV7-9	TRBJ2-2	.	CACPIAGVNTGELFF	TGTGCCTGCCCAATAGCGGGAGTGAACACCGGGGAGCTGTTTTTT
TRBD2	TRBV5-1	TRBJ2-3	once	CASSLVSGGFEDTQYF	TGCGCCAGCAGCTTAGTTAGCGGGGGGTTTGAAGATACGCAGTATTTT
.	TRBV6-5	TRBJ1-1	.	CASRTRLLNTEAFF	TGTGCCAGCAGGACGCGGCTTCTGAACACTGAAGCTTTCTTT
.	TRBV5-6	TRBJ1-2	.	CASSLDRNNYGYTF	TGTGCCAGCAGCTTGGACAGAAACAACTATGGCTACACCTTC
.	TRBV18	TRBJ1-1	.	CASSPTATEAFF	TGTGCCAGCTCACCGACAGCCACTGAAGCTTTCTTT
.	TRBV5-8	TRBJ2-3	.	CASPITPGQSTDTQYF	TGTGCCAGCCCTATCACTCCGGGACAAAGCACAGATACGCAGTATTTT
.	TRBV6-1	TRBJ1-1	.	CASSTTGRNTEAFF	TGTGCCAGCAGTACAACCGGGAGGAACACTGAAGCTTTCTTT
.	TRBV27	TRBJ2-2	.	CASSFPTDGGYTGELFF	TGTGCCAGCAGTTTCCCAACAGACGGGGGCTACACCGGGGAGCTGTTTTTT
.	TRBV4-2	TRBJ1-1	once	CASSQEGARTEAFF	TGTGCCAGCAGCCAAGAGGGGGCTCGGACTGAAGCTTTCTTT
TRBD1	TRBV19	TRBJ1-2	.	CASSSFRDRGKLDGYTF	TGTGCCAGTAGTTCTTTCCGGGACAGGGGGAAGCTAGATGGCTACACCTTC
.	TRBV19	TRBJ1-2	.	CASSPGLDGWGYTF	TGTGCCAGTAGTCCCGGGCTGGACGGTTGGGGCTACACCTTC
.	TRBV19	TRBJ1-2	.	CASSMASGPGNNYGYTF	TGTGCCAGTAGTATGGCGTCCGGTCCAGGAAATAACTATGGCTACACCTTC
.	TRBV5-5	TRBJ2-6	.	CASSLGPLRAGANVLTF	TGTGCCAGCAGCTTAGGACCATTACGGGCTGGGGCCAACGTCCTGACTTTC
.	TRBV11-3	TRBJ1-5	.	CASIRPIGQSNQPQHF	TGTGCCAGCATCCGCCCCATTGGACAGAGCAATCAGCCCCAGCATTTT
TRBD2	TRBV5-1	TRBJ2-3	.	CASSLLVAGGTSTDTQYF	TGCGCCAGCAGCTTGTTGGTAGCGGGGGGAACTAGCACAGATACGCAGTATTTT
.	TRBV7-3	TRBJ2-2	.	CASRRSPNTGELFF	TGTGCCAGCAGGAGGTCCCCCAACACCGGGGAGCTGTTTTTT
.	TRBV27	TRBJ1-5	few	CASSLNREQPQHF	TGTGCCAGCAGTTTAAACAGGGAACAGCCCCAGCATTTT
.	TRBV11-2	TRBJ1-5	few	CASSPNGGQPQHF	TGTGCCAGCAGCCCGAACGGGGGGCAGCCCCAGCATTTT
TRBD1	TRBV5-6	TRBJ1-4	.	CASSRRTGTLNEKLFF	TGTGCCAGCAGCCGTCGGACAGGCACACTAAATGAAAAACTGTTTTTT
TRBD1	TRBV6-5	TRBJ1-6	once	CASRRSTGENSPLHF	TGTGCCAGCAGGCGTTCGACAGGGGAAAATTCACCCCTCCACTTT
TRBD1	TRBV5-1	TRBJ1-1	.	CASSTGTGGSFGTEAFF	TGCGCCAGTAGCACCGGGACAGGGGGGAGTTTCGGCACTGAAGCTTTCTTT
TRBD2	TRBV5-4	TRBJ2-5	once	CASSRGGAGETQYF	TGTGCCAGCAGCCGGGGAGGGGCTGGGGAGACCCAGTACTTC
TRBD2	TRBV4-1	TRBJ2-3	.	CASSRHWPLTSGGGRVADTQYF	TGCGCCAGCAGCCGTCACTGGCCCCTTACTAGCGGGGGGGGGAGGGTGGCAGATACGCAGTATTTT
TRBD1	TRBV18	TRBJ2-5	.	CASSAGTGWEETQYF	TGTGCCAGCTCAGCTGGGACAGGGTGGGAAGAGACCCAGTACTTC